The 16 T cell receptor beta chains reported below all come from one sample, sequenced in a study of blood T cells in healthy people across ages. Using a J-beta primer mix together with a sample-barcoded 5' primer, a second PCR was run for roughly 7 to 12 cycles. From the 5' RACE reads, TCRdb called clonotypes with MiXCR, one entry per CDR3 protein. The sample records a few hundred thousand distinct CDR3 sequences, 50% to 60% being singletons. Material: blood. The receptors stem from a man in his sixties in good health.

The chain couples TRBV29-1 to TRBJ1-2; D is undetermined. Trimming shortened V by 1 base and J by 5 bases, and 8 bases separated the two germline ends. Germline V lookup: CDR1 SQVTM, CDR2 ANQGSEA. This CDR3 region has 12 residues. CDR3 coding DNA: TGCAGCGTTGAAGGTTTGGCTTATGGCTACACCTTC. The encoded protein is CSVEGLAYGYTF.

In this sample, this clonotype turned up many times. The chain carries TRBV20-1 and TRBJ2-5; D unresolved. The CDR3 spans 15 residues. The germline V gene has CDR1 DFQATT and CDR2 SNEGSKA (reference sequence). V was trimmed by 1 base and J by 1 base, leaving 13 bases between them. The CDR3 loop is CSARGGGLPQETQYF. In DNA form, the CDR3 reads TGCAGTGCTAGAGGGGGTGGGTTGCCCCAAGAGACCCAGTACTTC.

The rearrangement uses TRBV7-9 and TRBJ2-4, with TRBD1 identical over 9 bases. Germline CDR1 and CDR2: SEHNR and FQNEAQ (reference sequence). The CDR3 contains 16 residues. The J segment lost 0 bases and the V segment lost 4 bases, leaving 4 bases of the junction unmatched. The CDR3 DNA sequence: TGTGCCAGCAGCTGGGACAGGGAAAGAGCCAAAAACATTCAGTACTTC. It codes for CASSWDRERAKNIQYF.

The CDR3 loop is CASSSTPSTSGTEAFF. CDR3 DNA: TGTGCCAGCAGCTCCACCCCCTCGACAAGCGGCACTGAAGCTTTCTTT. V gene TRBV7-3 combines with J gene TRBJ1-1; D not resolved. Germline V gene sequence: CDR1 SGHTA, CDR2 FQGTGA. Between the trimmed V and J ends, which lost 4 bases and 4 bases, there was a span of 19 bases. The CDR3 consists of 16 residues.

V and J are TRBV30 and TRBJ2-4; 10 nucleotides align to TRBD2. CDR1 is GTSNPN and CDR2 is SVGIG in the germline V gene (reference sequence). CDR3 length equals 13 residues. V trimming: 5 bases; J trimming: 5 bases; junction bases outside the gene matches: 3. The CDR3: CAWVLAGENIQYF. The CDR3 DNA sequence: TGTGCCTGGGTCCTAGCGGGGGAAAACATTCAGTACTTC.

This clonotype was counted many times. The rearrangement uses TRBV28 and TRBJ2-4; perhaps TRBD2 as D (5 bases). Germline CDR1 reads MDHEN; CDR2 reads SYDVKM. CDR3 length: 11 residues. Trimming left V 6 bases short and J 14 bases short, with 14 bases between. CDR3 in amino acids: CASRDGRAEYF. The CDR3 DNA reads as TGTGCCAGCAGGGATGGACGAGCGGAGTACTTC. Combining the CDR3 with reference TRBV28 and TRBJ2-4 gives the whole variable domain DVKVTQSSRYLVKRTGEKVFLECVQDMDHENMFWYRQDPGLGLRLIYFSYDVKMKEKGDIPEGYSVSREKKERFSLILESASTNQTSMYLCASRDGRAEYFGAGTRLSVL.

The chain is built from TRBV20-1 and TRBJ1-6; TRBD1 agrees at 9 bases. After removal of 0 bases from V and 10 bases from J, the junction contained 10 bases not matched to a gene. The CDR3 extends over 16 amino acids. Looked up from germline, CDR1 is DFQATT and CDR2 is SNEGSKA (reference sequence). DNA of the CDR3: TGCAGTGCTAGAGATCCCGTGACAGGGGGGAACTCACCCCTCCACTTT. Protein product: CSARDPVTGGNSPLHF.

V gene TRBV27 combines with J gene TRBJ1-4; possibly TRBD1 for D (5 bases). CDR3 length: 16 amino acids. The germline gives CDR1 MNHEY, CDR2 SMNVEV (reference sequence). The germline V and J ends were trimmed by 10 bases and 3 bases, with 21 bases remaining between them. The CDR3 nucleotides are TGTGCCACCAGACAGAGCTTATTAGACCCTAATGAAAAACTGTTTTTT. Translating it yields CATRQSLLDPNEKLFF.

The CDR3: CASSLEESTDTQYF. The CDR3 DNA follows: TGCGCCAGCAGCTTGGAGGAAAGCACAGATACGCAGTATTTT. J is TRBJ2-3 and V is TRBV5-1; no clear D gene. V was clipped by 0 bases and J by 0 bases, with 5 bases between them. CDR1 and CDR2 from the germline V gene are SGHRS and YFSETQ. The CDR3 covers 14 residues.

About this clonotype itself: The junction does not match germline at one end; this may be a read error. J is TRBJ2-5 and V is TRBV5-1; D ambiguous. From germline, CDR1 is SGHRS and CDR2 YFSETQ. The CDR3 contains 13 residues. The CDR3 coding sequence is TGCGCCAACAGCCCGAGGAATAGGGAGACCCAGTACTTC. This gives the protein CANSPRNRETQYF.

The genes are TRBV20-1 and TRBJ2-5; 7 nucleotides line up with TRBD2. CDR3 length equals 14 residues. CDR1 DFQATT and CDR2 SNEGSKA come from the germline V gene (reference sequence). The trim removed 6 bases at V and 5 bases at J, leaving 12 bases unmatched. Written as DNA, the CDR3 is TGCAGTGCCCTGAAGCGGGGAGGCGGGGAGACCCAGTACTTC. Protein: CSALKRGGGETQYF.

This chain joins TRBV7-2 and TRBJ2-5; no clear D. The J call is in doubt because the DNA end fits TRBJ2-7 better. The CDR3 covers 12 residues. Germline CDR1 reads SGHTA; CDR2 reads FQGNSA. This CDR3 is CASSLTFYEQYF. For the CDR3, the DNA is TGTGCCAGCAGCTTGACATTTTACGAGCAGTACTTC.

The V and J genes are TRBV30 and TRBJ1-2; D is undetermined. The germline V gene has CDR1 GTSNPN and CDR2 SVGIG (reference sequence). Trimming cost V 0 bases and J 1 base, with 12 bases left between them. This CDR3 is built from 15 residues. The CDR3 DNA follows: TGTGCCTGGAGTGTACAGTATTGGAGTAACTATGGCTACACCTTC. It translates to CAWSVQYWSNYGYTF.

Comments on this clonotype: A read error may be the cause here, since a much bigger clone is one base away. This sequence joins TRBV10-3 and TRBJ1-2; 8 nucleotides align to TRBD1. The J segment lost 12 bases and the V segment lost 5 bases, leaving 17 bases of the junction unmatched. The CDR3 contains 15 residues. Germline V gene lookup returns CDR1 ENHRY and CDR2 SYGVKD. The CDR3 sequence: CAISSHYLDRESDTF. The CDR3, as DNA: TGTGCCATCAGTTCCCACTACCTGGACAGGGAATCTGACACCTTC.

The chain couples TRBV7-9 to TRBJ2-5; D may be TRBD2 (5 bases). CDR1 and CDR2 (germline): SEHNR, FQNEAQ (reference sequence). V lost 5 bases and J 5 bases, leaving 18 bases between the germline ends. The CDR3 contains 15 residues. The CDR3 region has the DNA TGTGCCAGCAGCCCCCCGGTTCGTGCGGGTGAGACCCAGTACTTC. It is translated as CASSPPVRAGETQYF.

The chain uses TRBV29-1 and TRBJ2-4, with 7 bases matching TRBD1. The J call is in doubt because the DNA end fits TRBJ2-7 better. There are 15 residues in the CDR3. In germline, CDR1 is SQVTM, CDR2 ANQGSEA. CDR3 bases: TGCAGCGTCGCAACCCCCCGACAGGGCGGGCACGAGCAGTACTTC. Amino acids: CSVATPRQGGHEQYF.